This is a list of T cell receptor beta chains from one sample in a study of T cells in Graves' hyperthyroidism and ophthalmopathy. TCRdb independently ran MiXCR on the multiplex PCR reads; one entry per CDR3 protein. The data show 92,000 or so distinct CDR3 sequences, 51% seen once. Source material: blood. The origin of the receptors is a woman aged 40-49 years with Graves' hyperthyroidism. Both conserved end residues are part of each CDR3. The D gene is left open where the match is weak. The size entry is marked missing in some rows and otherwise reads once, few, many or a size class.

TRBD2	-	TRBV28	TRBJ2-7	TGTGCCAGCAGTGGGGGAGGGACGTACGAGCAGTACTTC	CASSGGGTYEQYF
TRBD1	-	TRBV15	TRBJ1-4	TGTGCCACCAGCAGCTCCTACAGGGGTGCTAATGAAAAACTGTTTTTT	CATSSSYRGANEKLFF
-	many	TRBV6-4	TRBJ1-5	TGTGCCATGACGCCCCGGGGAAGGGACCAGCCCCAGCATTTT	CAMTPRGRDQPQHF
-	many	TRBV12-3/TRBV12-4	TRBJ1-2	TGTGCCAGCAGTTTAGTTAGGTCCCTGGGCAACTATGGCTACACCTTC	CASSLVRSLGNYGYTF
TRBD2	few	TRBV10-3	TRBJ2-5	TGTGCCATCAGTCCTAGCGGGAGTGAAGAGACCCAGTACTTC	CAISPSGSEETQYF
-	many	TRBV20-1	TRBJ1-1	TGCAGTGCTGACAGGAGAACTGAAGCTTTCTTT	CSADRRTEAFF
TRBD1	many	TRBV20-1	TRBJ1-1	TGCAGTGCTAGACACCGTCCGGGACAGGGGATCACTGAAGCTTTCTTT	CSARHRPGQGITEAFF
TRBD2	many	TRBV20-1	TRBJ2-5	TGCAGTGCTAGAGGGGGACTAGCGGGAGGGATACAAGAGACCCAGTACTTC	CSARGGLAGGIQETQYF
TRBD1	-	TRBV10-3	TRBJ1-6	TGTGCCTGGGGAGACAGGGCGAATTCACCCCTCCACTTT	CAWGDRANSPLHF
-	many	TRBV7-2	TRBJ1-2	TGTGCCAGCAGCTTAGCTCGGGCTGGCTACACCTTC	CASSLARAGYTF
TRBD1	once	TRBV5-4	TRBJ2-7	TGTGCCAGCAGCTTTCGGACAGGGGGAGAGCAGTACTTC	CASSFRTGGEQYF
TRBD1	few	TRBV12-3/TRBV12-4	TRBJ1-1	TGTGCCAGCAGTTTCGTGGACAGGGGGCTCCCTGGAGCTTTCTTT	CASSFVDRGLPGAFF
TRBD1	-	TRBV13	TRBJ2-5	TGTGCCAGCAGCTCCGGGACAGGGCTAGAGACCCAGTACTTC	CASSSGTGLETQYF
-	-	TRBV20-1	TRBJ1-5	TGCAGTGCCAGCAGCAGCGATAGCAATCAGCCCCAGCATTTT	CSASSSDSNQPQHF
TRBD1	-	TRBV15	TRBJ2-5	TGTGCCACCAGCAGAAGGACAGGTGCCCAAGAGACCCAGTACTTC	CATSRRTGAQETQYF
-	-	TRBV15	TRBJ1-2	TGTGCCACCAGCAGCCCAGGGTATGGCTACACCTTC	CATSSPGYGYTF
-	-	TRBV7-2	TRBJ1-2	TGTGCCAGCAGCAGGGACGCCGGACTCTATGGCTACACCTTC	CASSRDAGLYGYTF
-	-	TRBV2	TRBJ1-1	TGTGCCACCAATGACATGGCGAACGCTGAAGCTTTCTTT	CATNDMANAEAFF
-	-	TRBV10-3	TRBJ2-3	TGTGCCATCAGTGCGGACACAGATACGCAGTATTTT	CAISADTDTQYF